A selection of T cell receptor beta chains follows, all from one sample in a study of human T cells and chemical hapten exposure. TCRdb reprocessed the RACE reads via MiXCR and lists one record per CDR3 protein. Of about 95,000 distinct CDR3 sequences listed, 9.5% to 12% are singletons. This specimen was whole blood, taken in connection with sensitization to the hapten diphenylcyclopropenone (DPC). Source of these receptors: a woman in her forties with alopecia areata. Some clones in this sample may be carry-over from other donors' samples. Both conserved end residues are part of each CDR3. The D gene is left open where the match is weak. Size tells how often a clone was seen (once, few, many) or the class of an expanded clone, and some rows leave it out.

clone size: many
V gene: TRBV6-1
J gene: TRBJ1-1
D gene: .
CDR3 protein: CASSEQVLVNTEAFF
CDR3 DNA: TGTGCCAGCAGTGAACAGGTTTTAGTGAACACTGAAGCTTTCTTT

clone size: many
V gene: TRBV12-3/TRBV12-4
J gene: TRBJ1-5
D gene: TRBD1
CDR3 protein: CASSLGQGGNQPQHF
CDR3 DNA: TGTGCCAGCAGCCTGGGACAGGGTGGCAATCAGCCCCAGCATTTT

clone size: .
V gene: TRBV3-1
J gene: TRBJ1-1
D gene: .
CDR3 protein: CASRYEGLNTEAFF
CDR3 DNA: TGTGCCAGCAGATATGAGGGTCTGAACACTGAAGCTTTCTTT

clone size: many
V gene: TRBV12-3/TRBV12-4
J gene: TRBJ1-2
D gene: .
CDR3 protein: CASSQTGSGYTF
CDR3 DNA: TGTGCCAGCAGTCAAACGGGGTCCGGCTACACCTTC

clone size: .
V gene: TRBV28
J gene: TRBJ2-7
D gene: TRBD1
CDR3 protein: CASSSSGTGDGAQYF
CDR3 DNA: TGTGCCAGCAGTTCCTCCGGGACAGGGGACGGGGCTCAGTACTTC

clone size: few
V gene: TRBV15
J gene: TRBJ2-7
D gene: .
CDR3 protein: CATSRDGFQGGQYF
CDR3 DNA: TGTGCCACCAGCAGAGATGGATTTCAGGGAGGGCAGTACTTC

clone size: .
V gene: TRBV5-4
J gene: TRBJ1-5
D gene: TRBD1
CDR3 protein: CASSLGTGNQPQHF
CDR3 DNA: TGTGCCAGCAGCTTGGGGACAGGGAACCAGCCCCAGCATTTT

clone size: .
V gene: TRBV24-1
J gene: TRBJ1-2
D gene: TRBD1
CDR3 protein: CATSDWDRGRGYTF
CDR3 DNA: TGTGCCACCAGTGACTGGGACAGGGGCCGTGGCTACACCTTC

clone size: many
V gene: TRBV7-2
J gene: TRBJ1-2
D gene: .
CDR3 protein: CASSLRQRGYTF
CDR3 DNA: TGTGCCAGCAGCTTAAGGCAGCGGGGCTACACCTTC

clone size: many
V gene: TRBV28
J gene: TRBJ2-3
D gene: .
CDR3 protein: CASTLAKSWGQYF
CDR3 DNA: TGTGCCAGCACCTTGGCCAAGTCGTGGGGGCAGTATTTT

clone size: .
V gene: TRBV4-2
J gene: TRBJ2-7
D gene: TRBD2
CDR3 protein: CASSLAGERHEQYF
CDR3 DNA: TGTGCCAGCAGCCTAGCGGGAGAAAGGCACGAGCAGTACTTC

clone size: many
V gene: TRBV10-1
J gene: TRBJ2-3
D gene: TRBD2
CDR3 protein: CASTLREGVDTQYF
CDR3 DNA: TGCGCCAGCACTTTAAGGGAGGGAGTAGATACGCAGTATTTT

clone size: once
V gene: TRBV9
J gene: TRBJ2-3
D gene: .
CDR3 protein: CASSPELDTQYF
CDR3 DNA: TGTGCCAGCAGCCCAGAGTTGGATACGCAGTATTTT

clone size: .
V gene: TRBV6-5
J gene: TRBJ2-1
D gene: .
CDR3 protein: CASSYLPVGNNEQFF
CDR3 DNA: TGTGCCAGCAGTTACCTACCTGTGGGGAACAATGAGCAGTTCTTC

clone size: few
V gene: TRBV7-9
J gene: TRBJ2-2
D gene: .
CDR3 protein: CASSHTPGELFF
CDR3 DNA: TGTGCCAGCAGCCACACCCCCGGGGAGCTGTTTTTT

clone size: .
V gene: TRBV12-3/TRBV12-4
J gene: TRBJ2-5
D gene: .
CDR3 protein: CASSGQFQETQYF
CDR3 DNA: TGTGCCAGCAGTGGACAGTTCCAAGAGACCCAGTACTTC

clone size: .
V gene: TRBV19
J gene: TRBJ2-1
D gene: TRBD2
CDR3 protein: CASSKPEVAGGDEQFF
CDR3 DNA: TGTGCCAGTAGTAAACCCGAAGTAGCGGGTGGAGATGAGCAGTTCTTC

clone size: few
V gene: TRBV7-6
J gene: TRBJ1-1
D gene: .
CDR3 protein: CASSSQGMNTEAFF
CDR3 DNA: TGTGCCAGCAGTTCACAGGGCATGAACACTGAAGCTTTCTTT

clone size: once
V gene: TRBV4-3
J gene: TRBJ1-6
D gene: .
CDR3 protein: CASSHTGGRQNSPLHF
CDR3 DNA: TGCGCCAGCAGCCACACCGGGGGACGACAAAATTCACCCCTCCACTTT

clone size: many
V gene: TRBV19
J gene: TRBJ1-5
D gene: .
CDR3 protein: CASTDSRFNQPQHF
CDR3 DNA: TGTGCCAGTACCGATAGCAGATTCAATCAGCCCCAGCATTTT

clone size: many
V gene: TRBV12-3/TRBV12-4
J gene: TRBJ1-6
D gene: TRBD1
CDR3 protein: CASSPQGASYNSPLHF
CDR3 DNA: TGTGCCAGCAGTCCGCAGGGGGCAAGCTATAATTCACCCCTCCACTTT

clone size: few
V gene: TRBV2
J gene: TRBJ2-2
D gene: .
CDR3 protein: CASSEPAASGELFF
CDR3 DNA: TGTGCCAGCAGTGAACCGGCAGCCTCCGGGGAGCTGTTTTTT

clone size: .
V gene: TRBV7-9
J gene: TRBJ2-7
D gene: .
CDR3 protein: CASSLGPAPGQYF
CDR3 DNA: TGTGCCAGCAGCTTGGGACCAGCACCTGGGCAGTACTTC